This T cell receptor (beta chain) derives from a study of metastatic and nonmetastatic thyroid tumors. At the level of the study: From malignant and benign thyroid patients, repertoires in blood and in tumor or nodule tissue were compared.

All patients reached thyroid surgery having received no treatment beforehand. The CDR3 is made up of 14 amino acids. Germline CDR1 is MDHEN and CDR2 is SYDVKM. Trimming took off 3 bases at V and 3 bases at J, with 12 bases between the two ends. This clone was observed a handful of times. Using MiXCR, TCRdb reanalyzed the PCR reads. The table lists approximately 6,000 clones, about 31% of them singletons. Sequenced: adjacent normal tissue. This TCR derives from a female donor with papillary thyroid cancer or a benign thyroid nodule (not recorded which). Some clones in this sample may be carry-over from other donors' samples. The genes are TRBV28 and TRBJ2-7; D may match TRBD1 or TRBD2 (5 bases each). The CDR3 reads CASSFEGFGYEQYF. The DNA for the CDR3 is TGTGCCAGCAGTTTTGAGGGGTTCGGCTACGAGCAGTACTTC.